In its sample, the clone carrying this T cell receptor beta chain was seen a few times. Its antigen is unknown. Germline-derived CDR1 and CDR2 are SGHRS and YFSETQ. Trimming cost V 6 bases and J 1 base, with 17 bases left between them. The CDR3 is 16 residues long. These data are taken from a study of blood T cells in healthy people across ages. Combining a sample-barcoded 5' primer with a J-beta primer mix, a second PCR ran for 7 to 11 cycles. Every single cDNA molecule received a tag from a template-switch adaptor with 12 random nucleotides. One entry per CDR3 protein results from TCRdb running MiXCR on the 5' RACE reads. In the table there are 950,000 to 1,200,000 distinct CDR3 sequences, around two fifths of which are singletons. Study observations and caveats: TCR beta diversity tracked closely with naive T cell percentage. Using unsorted PBMCs precluded a conclusive naive versus antigen-experienced comparison.

Material: blood. The TCR comes from a man aged 18-30 years in good health. V is TRBV5-1 and J is TRBJ2-1; tentatively, D is TRBD2 (5 bases). The CDR3 sequence: CASTLSSVTSYNEQFF. CDR3 sequence (DNA): TGCGCCAGCACCCTGAGTAGCGTAACGTCCTACAATGAGCAGTTCTTC.